Included here is one TCR beta chain sequence, with context. Its matching antigen is unknown. The sample is drawn from a study of T cell responses to AZD1222 COVID-19 vaccine. General study points: The peak T cell response came first, and repertoires were sampled only after it. With dominance at 160-218 and 743-854, vaccine-associated CD4 TCRs spanned spike. Spike-specific TCR breadth and depth were elevated following two AZD1222 doses. Donor demographics were predominantly white British with a female majority; clonal diversity may be underestimated.

TCRdb's copy holds only in-frame clones and misses some; the assay was immunoSEQ multiplex PCR. Of tens of thousands of clones in the sample, roughly 90% were seen once. This CDR3 comprises 14 residues. V was shortened by 4 bases and J by 1 base, with 10 bases between the two germline ends. Germline V gene sequence: CDR1 LGHDT, CDR2 YNNKEL (reference sequence). This specimen was peripheral blood, taken 28 days after the second AZD1222 dose. The sequence derives from an adult who received the AZD1222 COVID-19 vaccine. The chain couples TRBV3-1 (or the pseudogene TRBV3-2) to TRBJ1-1, with a tentative D call TRBD1 (6 bases). The CDR3, as DNA: TGTGCCAGCAGCCTAGTGGACAGGAACACTGAAGCTTTCTTT. It yields the protein CASSLVDRNTEAFF.